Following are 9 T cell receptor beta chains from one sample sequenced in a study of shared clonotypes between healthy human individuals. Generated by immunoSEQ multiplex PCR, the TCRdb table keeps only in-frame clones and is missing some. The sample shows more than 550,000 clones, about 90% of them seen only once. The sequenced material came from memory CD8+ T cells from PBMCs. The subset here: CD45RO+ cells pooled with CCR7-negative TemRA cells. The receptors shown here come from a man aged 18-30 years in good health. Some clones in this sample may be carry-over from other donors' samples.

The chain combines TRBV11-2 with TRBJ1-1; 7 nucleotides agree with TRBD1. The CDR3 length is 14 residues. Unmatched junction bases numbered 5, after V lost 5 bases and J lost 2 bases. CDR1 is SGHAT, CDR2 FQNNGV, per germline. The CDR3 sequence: CASSDGTANTEAFF. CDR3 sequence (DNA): TGTGCCAGCAGCGACGGGACAGCAAACACTGAAGCTTTCTTT.

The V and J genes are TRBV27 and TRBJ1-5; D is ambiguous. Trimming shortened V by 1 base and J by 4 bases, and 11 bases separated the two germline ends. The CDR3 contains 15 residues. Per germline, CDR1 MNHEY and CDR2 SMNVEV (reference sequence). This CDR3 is CASSLYPGLNQPQHF. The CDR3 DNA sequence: TGTGCCAGCAGTTTATACCCGGGTCTTAATCAGCCCCAGCATTTT.

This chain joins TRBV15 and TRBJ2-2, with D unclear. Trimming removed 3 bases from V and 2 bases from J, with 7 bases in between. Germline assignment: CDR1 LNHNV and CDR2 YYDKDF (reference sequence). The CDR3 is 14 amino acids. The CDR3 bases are TGTGCCACCAGCAGTAACAGCAACACCGGGGAGCTGTTTTTT. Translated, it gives CATSSNSNTGELFF.

The CDR3 reads CASSSKRESYEQYF. DNA for the CDR3: TGTGCCAGCAGTTCCAAGCGGGAATCCTACGAGCAGTACTTC. J is TRBJ2-5 and V is TRBV27, with 7 bases identical to TRBD2. The J call may not be correct, given that the DNA end is closer to TRBJ2-7. Germline CDR1 reads MNHEY; CDR2 reads SMNVEV (reference sequence). The CDR3 totals 14 residues.

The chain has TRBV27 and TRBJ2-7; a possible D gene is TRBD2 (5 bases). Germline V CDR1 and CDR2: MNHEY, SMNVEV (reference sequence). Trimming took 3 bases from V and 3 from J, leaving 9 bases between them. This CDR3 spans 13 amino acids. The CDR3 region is CASSFGIDYEQYF. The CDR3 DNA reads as TGTGCCAGCAGTTTCGGGATCGACTACGAGCAGTACTTC.

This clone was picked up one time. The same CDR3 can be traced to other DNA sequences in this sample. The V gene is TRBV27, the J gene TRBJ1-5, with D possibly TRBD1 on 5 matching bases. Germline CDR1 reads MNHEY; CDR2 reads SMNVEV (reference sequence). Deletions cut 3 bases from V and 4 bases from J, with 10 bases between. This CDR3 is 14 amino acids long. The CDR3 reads CASSLRDGNQPQHF. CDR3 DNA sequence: TGTGCCAGCAGTTTGCGGGACGGGAATCAGCCCCAGCATTTT.

The CDR3 reads CASSPRPGARVYEQYF. The CDR3 coding sequence is TGCGCCAGCAGCCCGAGACCCGGGGCCCGCGTCTACGAGCAGTACTTC. V is TRBV5-1 and J is TRBJ2-7; D tentatively fits TRBD1 or TRBD2 (5 bases each). In germline, CDR1 is SGHRS, CDR2 YFSETQ. The CDR3 runs 16 residues. The V end was cut by 4 bases, the J end by 3 bases, with 20 bases between.

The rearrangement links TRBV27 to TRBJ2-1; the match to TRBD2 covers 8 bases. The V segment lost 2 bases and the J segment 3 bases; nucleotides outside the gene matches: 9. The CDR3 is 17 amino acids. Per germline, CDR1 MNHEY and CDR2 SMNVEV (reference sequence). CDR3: CASSLEPSGRGYNEQFF. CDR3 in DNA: TGTGCCAGCAGTTTAGAACCTTCCGGGAGGGGCTACAATGAGCAGTTCTTC.

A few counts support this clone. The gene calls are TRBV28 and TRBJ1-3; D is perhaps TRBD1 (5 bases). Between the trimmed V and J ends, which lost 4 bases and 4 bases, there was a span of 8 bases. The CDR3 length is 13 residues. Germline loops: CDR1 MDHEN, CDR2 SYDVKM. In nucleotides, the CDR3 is TGTGCCAGCAGTTCGAGGGGAGGAAACACCATATATTTT. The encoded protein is CASSSRGGNTIYF.